The rows below give T cell receptor beta chains drawn from one sample of a study of shared clonotypes between healthy human individuals. Method: immunoSEQ multiplex PCR; TCRdb's copy keeps in-frame clones and lacks some. Among about 960,000 clones listed, around three quarters were seen once. The sample was memory CD4+ T cells sorted from blood. These receptors all stem from a man between 18 and 29 years old in good health. The CDR3 runs from the conserved cysteine through the conserved F or W. The D gene is left open where the match is weak. Clone size appears in some rows only: once, few, many, or a class for an expanded clone.

TRBV4-2	-	TRBJ1-1	-	CASSQEGRQYLQAFF	TGTGCCAGCAGCCAAGAAGGAAGACAGTACCTGCAAGCTTTCTTT
TRBV9	-	TRBJ2-3	TRBD1	CASSVGQGWADTQYF	TGTGCCAGCAGCGTAGGACAGGGGTGGGCAGATACGCAGTATTTT
TRBV5-5	-	TRBJ2-7	-	CASSLNGPSYEQYF	TGTGCCAGCAGCCTAAACGGCCCATCCTACGAGCAGTACTTC
TRBV7-2	-	TRBJ2-7	-	CASSRGLDPLEQYF	TGTGCCAGCAGCCGGGGACTGGATCCCCTCGAGCAGTACTTC
TRBV10-2	-	TRBJ2-1	-	CASRPSGLRYGEQFF	TGCGCCAGCAGACCCTCGGGGCTCCGTTACGGTGAGCAGTTCTTC
TRBV20-1	-	TRBJ2-1	-	CSANSNEQFF	TGCAGTGCTAACTCCAATGAGCAGTTCTTC
TRBV28	many	TRBJ1-6	TRBD1	CASRLGQPYNSPLHF	TGTGCCAGCAGACTGGGACAGCCTTATAATTCACCCCTCCACTTT
TRBV6-6	-	TRBJ2-7	-	CASSYSRYYEQYF	TGTGCCAGCAGTTACTCGCGGTACTACGAGCAGTACTTC
TRBV30	few	TRBJ1-5	-	CAWSHGGSNQPQHF	TGTGCCTGGAGTCACGGGGGGAGCAATCAGCCCCAGCATTTT
TRBV4-1	-	TRBJ1-1	TRBD1	CASSQVGQLTEAFF	TGCGCCAGCAGCCAAGTGGGACAGTTAACTGAAGCTTTCTTT
TRBV11-2	-	TRBJ1-2	-	CASSRTGLVNYGYTF	TGTGCCAGCAGCAGAACAGGCCTCGTAAACTATGGCTACACCTTC
TRBV9	-	TRBJ2-7	-	CASSAGGGEYEQYF	TGTGCCAGCAGCGCGGGCGGTGGTGAGTACGAGCAGTACTTC
TRBV27	-	TRBJ2-3	-	CASSSEGNTDTQYF	TGTGCCAGCAGTTCCGAGGGAAACACAGATACGCAGTATTTT
TRBV28	-	TRBJ2-5	TRBD1	CASITGGAGKETQYF	TGTGCCAGCATCACAGGGGGCGCAGGGAAAGAGACCCAGTACTTC
TRBV5-1	-	TRBJ2-7	TRBD1	CASTPQGGEQYF	TGCGCCAGCACCCCACAGGGGGGCGAGCAGTACTTC
TRBV11-2	-	TRBJ2-1	TRBD1	CASSVTGGRTYNEQFF	TGTGCCAGCAGCGTAACAGGGGGTCGTACCTACAATGAGCAGTTCTTC
TRBV7-2	-	TRBJ1-5	TRBD1	CASSLGAGGQPQHF	TGTGCCAGCAGCTTAGGGGCAGGGGGGCAGCCCCAGCATTTT
TRBV5-4	-	TRBJ2-7	-	CASSLAQGSDEQYF	TGTGCCAGCAGCTTGGCGCAGGGATCGGACGAGCAGTACTTC
TRBV25-1	-	TRBJ1-1	TRBD1	CASSAPGQGIEAFF	TGTGCCAGCAGTGCACCGGGACAGGGGATTGAAGCTTTCTTT
TRBV2	-	TRBJ1-5	-	CASSEAPGSNQPQHF	TGTGCCAGCAGTGAAGCGCCGGGAAGCAATCAGCCCCAGCATTTT
TRBV6-1	few	TRBJ2-7	-	CATNSYEQYF	TGTGCCACCAACTCCTACGAGCAGTACTTC
TRBV7-2	-	TRBJ2-2	-	CASSFSATNTGELFF	TGTGCCAGCAGCTTCTCGGCCACGAACACCGGGGAGCTGTTTTTT
TRBV19	few	TRBJ2-1	TRBD2	CASGGLPGRVYNEQFF	TGTGCCAGTGGTGGCCTCCCCGGGAGGGTTTACAATGAGCAGTTCTTC
TRBV7-8	-	TRBJ1-5	TRBD1	CASSLVGQVNQPQHF	TGTGCCAGCAGCTTAGTTGGACAGGTCAATCAGCCCCAGCATTTT
TRBV4-3	-	TRBJ2-3	-	CASSQGLTTDTQYF	TGCGCCAGCAGCCAAGGTCTAACAACAGATACGCAGTATTTT
TRBV9	-	TRBJ2-2	-	CASSVVANTGELFF	TGTGCCAGCAGCGTAGTGGCGAACACCGGGGAGCTGTTTTTT